This T cell receptor (beta chain) was observed in a study of Ad26.COV2.S vaccination and SARS-CoV-2 variants (dated by TCRdb to about 2021). Describing the broader study: Vaccine-arm donors came from COV1001, a multicentre, randomized, double-blind, placebo-controlled phase I-IIa trial of Ad26.COV2.S in healthy adults. Ad26.COV2.S was given intramuscularly at 5x10^10 or 1x10^11 viral particles, as a single shot or as two shots 56 days apart. TCRbeta repertoire sequencing was used to assess the specificity and breadth of SARS-CoV-2-reactive T cell receptors after Ad26.COV2.S vaccination. The TCR-sequenced set comprised around 30 samples: some 20 Ad26.COV2.S vaccine recipients, 5 placebo recipients and 8 SARS-CoV-2 convalescent individuals. Participants in the trial were split at random into five groups of five each, receiving low-dose or high-dose Ad26.COV2.S once or twice, or else placebo on both occasions. Throughout the experiments and outcome assessment, investigators stayed blinded to trial group allocation.

What the study reported, not specific to this receptor: Higher spike-specific TCR breadth was observed in Ad26.COV2.S recipients than in placebo recipients (P = 0.0014). Comparing responses between vaccine doses or regimens was not something the study was powered to do. The authors noted that total T cell responses may have been underestimated by the TCR breadth and depth analyses. After vaccination, substantial breadth of spike-specific CD8+ and CD4+ T cell responses was reported. Vaccine and placebo recipients had comparable non-spike TCR breadth, which fits with the vaccine containing only spike.

The immunoSEQ Assay was the method used to sequence TCRbeta CDR3 regions. After extraction, genomic DNA underwent amplification by bias-controlled multiplex PCR, followed by high-throughput sequencing. As for how the authors treated the data: Collapsing and filtering of sequences were performed to quantify the absolute abundance of each unique TCRbeta CDR3 region. T cell fraction was estimated by normalizing TCRbeta template counts to usable DNA, which was measured by amplifying reference genes present in all nucleated cells. Repertoire TCRs were annotated as SARS-CoV-2-specific when V gene, CDR3 amino acid sequence and J gene were exactly matched to a known reactive TCR set. The reference SARS-CoV-2 TCR set was obtained from MIRA and was filtered for enrichment in COVID-19-positive ImmuneCODE repertoires, whereby public or cross-reactive TCRs were removed. Based on the MIRA antigens, annotated TCRs were further analysed at the level of specific ORF or position within ORF. Breadth was defined as the number of annotated unique rearrangements divided by the total number of unique productive rearrangements, and depth was defined as the summed frequency of the annotated unique rearrangements. TCR breadth was compared between groups using two-sided Wilcoxon rank-sum tests. Not all clones reach the TCRdb copy of this immuneACCESS table, which keeps in-frame sequences only. Checked studies attribute under half of the gap to unresolved V genes and leave the rest unexplained. Clone size and the V and J calls come from that table; the DNA yielded D and trimming. This sample gives about 410,000 clones in total; 80% to 90% of them show up just once. Together, the top ten hold 3% to 3.5% of the sample.

Turning to this clone: Its cognate antigen has yet to be identified. Per-nucleotide qualities are absent, and no much larger clonotype sits a single base away.

The CDR3 measures 12 amino acids from cysteine to phenylalanine. The sequence is cut down to CDR3 DNA, 36 bases in frame from base 1. From the germline V gene, CDR1 is SNHLY and CDR2 is FYNNEI. Deletion took 5 bases off V and 4 bases off J, with a span of 7 bases between the germline ends. What the treatment or condition label conveys for this sample: some 20 received Ad26.COV2.S at low or high dose, single or two shots; 5 received placebo; per-sample allocation not given. For vaccine and placebo recipients, repertoires were sequenced using samples collected on day 63 after the first injection. In Cohort 1b, 25 to 30 adults aged 18-55 years were enrolled at a single site in Boston, USA, between 29 July and 7 August 2020. Ad26.COV2.S consisted of a replication-incompetent adenovirus type 26 vector by which a prefusion-stabilized SARS-CoV-2 spike protein from the original Wuhan strain was expressed.

The clonotype originates from a person between 18 and 59 years old who received the Ad26.COV2.S COVID-19 vaccine or a placebo. The chain links TRBV2 with TRBJ2-3, with the identity of the D gene unclear. Here the sequenced sample was peripheral blood, taken in a trial of Ad26.COV2.S vaccine versus placebo. In nucleotide form, the sequence is TGTGCCAGCAGTATCGAAGCAGATACGCAGTATTTT. It translates to CASSIEADTQYF.